The clone carrying this TCR beta chain was detected only a few times. The protocol was immunoSEQ multiplex PCR, while the TCRdb copy is restricted to in-frame clones and leaves out a portion. The sample shows thousands of clones, approximately 22% of them seen only once. Treatment noted: randomized to nivolumab then ipilimumab (arm A) or the reverse (arm B). This entry comes from a study of sequential checkpoint blockade in melanoma. Study at large: About two dozen patients had tumor biopsies before treatment and at week 13.

CDR3 length: 15 residues. The ends were cut back, 6 bases at V and 9 bases at J, with 21 bases in the middle. The sequence derives from a human donor with melanoma. The sample consisted of tumor tissue (inferred from file names), taken from a patient given nivolumab and ipilimumab in sequence. The genes are TRBV23-1 and TRBJ2-4; D is perhaps TRBD2 (5 bases). TRBV23-1 is reported as an ORF; its role is uncertain. The CDR3 sequence: CASSQESGNEGIQYF. The CDR3 DNA follows: TGCGCCAGCAGCCAAGAGTCCGGGAATGAGGGCATTCAGTACTTC.